This T cell receptor (beta chain) was sequenced during a study of regulatory T cells in long-lasting Graves disease. This clonotype was found a few times. What it binds is unknown. Notes on the study in general: There were preferences for TRBV28, TRBJ1-2 and TRBJ2-5 in persistent disease. Persistent Graves' patients had lower TCR diversity than newly diagnosed ones.

Arm-PCR of CDR3 regions and iRepertoire HTBI primers were used to build TCR beta libraries. TCRdb re-analysed the multiplex PCR reads in MiXCR, keeping a single row per CDR3 protein. Among roughly 490,000 distinct CDR3 sequences listed, about 22% were seen once. V dropped 0 bases and J dropped 4 bases, with 9 bases sitting between them. Germline values: CDR1 KGHSH, CDR2 LQKENI. The CDR3 length is 14 residues. The time point was: persistent/refractory GD, antithyroid drugs over 5 years with positive TRAb. From PBMCs, RNA was extracted and then used to make the TCR library. Patients of an endocrinology department in Xi'an, China, were included. Peripheral blood, roughly 8.8 milliliters of it, was drawn into EDTA tubes.

The rearrangement joins TRBV18 to TRBJ1-2; D remains ambiguous. The source is a female donor with Graves disease. Source: peripheral blood mononuclear cells (PBMCs), taken when the disease was refractory, from a patient treated with antithyroid drugs. The CDR3 sequence is CASSPPAGIYGYTF. CDR3 bases: TGTGCCAGCTCACCACCGGCGGGAATCTATGGCTACACCTTC.